Included here is one TCR beta chain sequence, with context. What antigen it recognizes has not been identified. No clone much larger than this one lies a single base away; base qualities are absent. Library preparation was by the immunoSEQ multiplex PCR assay. DNA from the cultured and isolated CD4+ T cells underwent TCR beta CDR3 sequencing. As for how the authors treated the data: Non-productive TCR sequences were discarded, and reads were trimmed to the CDR3 region, with only CDR3s of 7 or more amino acids retained. Antigen-specific clonotypes were identified with the MANAFEST web app by comparing expansion in peptide wells against reference cultures. To count as positive, a clone had to show expansion at FDR<0.05 compared with the reference and with all other wells, an odds ratio above 5, and a frequency above 0.1% in two replicate wells. Cross-reactive clonotypes were defined as significantly expanded in SARS-CoV-2 spike wells and in at least one common cold coronavirus spike condition. Levenshtein distance calculated with the stringdist R package was used to assess CDR3 similarity, and unrooted trees were constructed with ape in R 3.6.1. TCRdb took this table from immuneACCESS and kept in-frame rearrangements with V and J called. Such tables lack part of the clones; where checked against another copy, unresolved V genes explain under half of the gap, and the rest is unexplained. V and J calls and clone size are copied from that table; D and trimming were computed from the DNA. Here the sample has approximately 70,000 clones; roughly four fifths occur a single time. About 2% of the sample rests with the top ten.

The sample is drawn from a study of vaccination effects on CD4 cells after COVID-19 (dated 2022 in TCRdb). As for the study more broadly: In the ViraFEST assay, PBMC were stimulated with viral peptide pools, and antigen-specific CD4+ T cell clonotypes were then identified by expansion using TCR sequencing. Each well held roughly 2 million PBMC cultured in IMDM containing roughly 5% human AB serum, 8 to 10 IU/ml IL-2 and gentamicin, along with about 9.5 ug/ml peptides. Post-vaccine samples across the study were collected a median of 72 days after the second dose, with a range of 14 to 241. The Oncomine TCR Beta short-read assay on an Illumina iSeq 100 was used to sequence cultures from other donors in the study. The full study included fewer than eleven COVID-19 convalescent patients and several SARS-CoV-2-naive healthy vaccine recipients. SARS-CoV-2 spike-specific CD4+ TCR repertoires were compared before and after mRNA vaccination in COVID-19 convalescent patients and in infection-naive vaccine recipients. Broad study findings and their caveats: Both infection-induced and vaccine-induced clones contracted markedly at late post-vaccination timepoints, which is consistent with waning T cell responses. Among healthy vaccine recipients, nearly all vaccine-induced clones were SARS-CoV-2 mono-reactive, and only 1 of 255 was cross-reactive with common cold coronaviruses. The study was limited by a small number of convalescent patients and lacked early post-infection timepoints.

After roughly 11 days of culture, CD4+ T cells were isolated with the EasySep CD4+ T cell isolation kit. Two doses of either the BNT162b2 or the mRNA-1273 mRNA SARS-CoV-2 vaccine were administered to participants. The absence of prior SARS-CoV-2 infection in healthy vaccine recipients was confirmed by negative nucleocapsid antibodies before and after vaccination. Half of the culture medium was replaced with fresh IL-2-containing medium on days 3 and 7. Unless noted otherwise, every peptide stimulation condition was cultured in triplicate wells. PBMC were separated from whole blood using Ficoll-Paque Plus gradient centrifugation and were then either cryopreserved at -140C or used fresh. Genomic DNA was extracted from cultured CD4+ T cells with the QIAamp micro DNA kit. From V the trimming removes 0 bases and from J it removes 9 bases, while the gene matches leave 9 bases of the junction unaccounted for. The CDR3 spans 14 residues, from the cysteine through the valine. Only CDR3 DNA remains: 42 bases, in frame from the first base. For CDR1 and CDR2, the germline V gene lists SGHDT and YYEEEE.

The rearranged segments are TRBV5-6 and TRBJ2-7; 7 bases in the middle match TRBD1. Sample: CD4+ T cells from PBMCs cultured without peptide, taken after COVID-19 vaccination. The TCR sequence derives from a human donor who received a COVID-19 vaccine. The DNA sequence is given as TGTGCCAGCAGCTTGGAACACAGGGGAGAAGCGCAGTACGTC. It is translated as CASSLEHRGEAQYV.